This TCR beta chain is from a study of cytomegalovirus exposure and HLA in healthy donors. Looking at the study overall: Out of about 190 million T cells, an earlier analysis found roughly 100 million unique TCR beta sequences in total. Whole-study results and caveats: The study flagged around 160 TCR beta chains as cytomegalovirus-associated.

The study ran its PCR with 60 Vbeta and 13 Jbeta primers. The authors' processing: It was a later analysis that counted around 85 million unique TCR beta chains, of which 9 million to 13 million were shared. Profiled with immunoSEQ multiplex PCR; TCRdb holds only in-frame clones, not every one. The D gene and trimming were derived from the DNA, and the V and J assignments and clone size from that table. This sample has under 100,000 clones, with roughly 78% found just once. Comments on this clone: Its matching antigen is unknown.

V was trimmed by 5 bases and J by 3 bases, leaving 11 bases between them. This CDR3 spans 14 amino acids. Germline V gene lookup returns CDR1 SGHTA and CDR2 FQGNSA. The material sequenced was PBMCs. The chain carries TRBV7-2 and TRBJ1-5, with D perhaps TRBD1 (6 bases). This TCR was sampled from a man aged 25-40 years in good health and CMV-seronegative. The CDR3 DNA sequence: TGTGCCAGCAGCCAGGGGAAACCCAATCAGCCCCAGCATTTT. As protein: CASSQGKPNQPQHF.